This T cell receptor beta chain comes out of a study of T cell responses to AZD1222 COVID-19 vaccine. Assay used: immunoSEQ multiplex PCR; TCRdb lists only in-frame clones, some missing. This sample carries about 92,000 clones, more than 75% of them seen once, and the ten largest clones take 9.5% to 13%. Study results and limitations: Close to half of all spike-specific TCRs reportedly target regions of the variants that are unmutated. Spike-specific TCR depth and breadth grew after two AZD1222 doses. White British people made up most donors, females outnumbered males, and clonal diversity was possibly underestimated.

A remark on this clone: Its antigen is as yet unknown.

The CDR3 extends over 16 amino acids. Per germline, CDR1 MDHEN and CDR2 SYDVKM. V lost 1 base to trimming and J lost 9 bases; unmatched junction nucleotides: 11. This TCR derives from an adult in good health. The source was peripheral blood, collected on day 0 of AZD1222 vaccination. The chain links TRBV28 to TRBJ2-2; TRBD2 matches at 7 bases. The CDR3, as DNA: TGTGCCAGCAGTTTATCAGCGACTAGCAGAATAAGGGAGCTGTTTTTT. Translation: CASSLSATSRIRELFF.